These 28 T cell receptor beta chains originate from one sample sequenced in a study of T cells in Graves' hyperthyroidism and ophthalmopathy. The investigators amplified TCR beta CDR3 regions from RNA transcripts. Primed by the HTBI set, a first-round RT-PCR was run on the TCR CDR3. TCRdb independently ran MiXCR on the multiplex PCR reads; one entry per CDR3 protein. The profile shows about 160,000 distinct CDR3 sequences, about 9.4% of them singletons. Sequences were obtained from blood. These receptors originate from a woman between 18 and 29 years old with Graves' hyperthyroidism that later progressed to Graves' ophthalmopathy.

Here the CDR3 DNA reads TGCGCCAGCAGTGGGACAGGGGGCAATGAGCAGTTCTTC. This codes for CASSGTGGNEQFF. The V call is TRBV10-1, the J call TRBJ2-1; TRBD1 agrees at 10 bases. CDR1 and CDR2 (germline): WNHNN, SYGVQD (reference sequence). V shed 4 bases and J 6 bases; nucleotides not matched to a gene: 0. This CDR3 region has 13 residues.

As to this clonotype: A single base separates this from a much larger clone, so it may be a read error. The genes are TRBV5-1 and TRBJ2-7; D is perhaps TRBD2 (6 bases). The V gene lost 10 bases and the J gene lost 2 bases, with 16 bases spanning the gap. The CDR3 loop spans 13 amino acids. The germline V gene encodes CDR1 SGHRS and CDR2 YFSETQ. The CDR3 loop reads CARRGRDTYEQYF. The CDR3, as DNA: TGCGCCCGGCGGGGACGGGATACCTACGAGCAGTACTTC.

The chain couples TRBV7-2 to TRBJ1-5, with a tentative D call TRBD1 (5 bases). V lost 4 bases to trimming and J lost 1 base, with 29 bases between them. Looked up from germline, CDR1 is SGHTA and CDR2 is FQGNSA. The CDR3 is 21 amino acids. The CDR3 DNA reads as TGTGCCAGCAGCTCTCGGGATCGGGGGGGGACCGGGGCAGGGAGCAATCAGCCCCAGCATTTT. This sequence encodes CASSSRDRGGTGAGSNQPQHF. Complete variable domain (other parts from reference TRBV7-2 and TRBJ1-5): GAGVSQSPSNKVTEKGKDVELRCDPISGHTALYWYRQSLGQGLEFLIYFQGNSAPDKSGLPSDRFSAERTGGSVSTLTIQRTQQEDSAVYLCASSSRDRGGTGAGSNQPQHFGDGTRLSIL.

There are many counts of this clonotype. J is TRBJ2-1 and V is TRBV2, with D unclear. Germline V gives CDR1 SNHLY, CDR2 FYNNEI. This CDR3 contains 13 residues. The V gene lost 6 bases and the J gene lost 2 bases, with 8 bases spanning the gap. In DNA, the CDR3 is TGTGCCAGCAGCGTGTTTCCCTACAATGAGCAGTTCTTC. The encoded protein is CASSVFPYNEQFF.

This chain connects TRBV20-1 to TRBJ2-3; 12 positions match TRBD1. This CDR3 is 15 amino acids long. Germline CDR1 and CDR2: DFQATT and SNEGSKA (reference sequence). J gave up 6 bases and V 5 bases, and 9 bases lay outside the gene matches. The CDR3 here is CSAEAGTGGLDTQYF. CDR3 nucleotides: TGCAGTGCTGAAGCCGGGACAGGGGGCCTCGATACGCAGTATTTT.

This clonotype was counted only a few times. J is TRBJ1-6 and V is TRBV19, with unresolved D. The V end was cut by 3 bases, the J end by 8 bases, with 14 bases between. Germline CDR1 and CDR2: LNHDA and SQIVND (reference sequence). The CDR3 is 15 amino acids. CDR3 residues: CASSIPKGRDSPLHF. In nucleotides, the CDR3 is TGTGCCAGTAGTATCCCGAAAGGTCGGGATTCACCCCTCCACTTT.

The chain employs TRBV20-1 and TRBJ2-5; D remains unclear. This CDR3 region has 14 residues. The germline CDR1 and CDR2 sequences are DFQATT and SNEGSKA (reference sequence). V lost 0 bases and J 2 bases, leaving 10 bases between the germline ends. The CDR3 nucleotides are TGCAGTGCTAGAGATTGGAGCAGACAAGAGACCCAGTACTTC. As protein: CSARDWSRQETQYF.

This clonotype has only a few counts. This chain uses TRBV20-1 with TRBJ2-7; TRBD2 matches 8 bases. Germline lookup yields CDR1 DFQATT and CDR2 SNEGSKA (reference sequence). The V segment lost 1 base and the J segment 0 bases; nucleotides outside the gene matches: 5. The CDR3 has 15 amino acids. The CDR3 nucleotides are TGCAGTGCTAGAGGGAAGCGGGGGAGCTCCTACGAGCAGTACTTC. Translating gives CSARGKRGSSYEQYF.

V gene TRBV7-2 combines with J gene TRBJ2-7; possibly TRBD2 for D (6 bases). The CDR3 sequence is 14 residues long. V lost 4 bases and J lost 4, with 14 bases in between. Germline values: CDR1 SGHTA, CDR2 FQGNSA. This chain's CDR3 is CASSSGDSRYEQYF. DNA of the CDR3: TGTGCCAGCAGCTCGGGAGATAGCAGGTACGAGCAGTACTTC.

There are a few counts of this clonotype. The chain combines TRBV11-2 with TRBJ1-6; the D is unclear. CDR3 length: 14 residues. Germline V lookup: CDR1 SGHAT, CDR2 FQNNGV. With 5 bases removed from V and 7 bases from J, the gap between germline ends came to 12 bases. DNA of the CDR3: TGTGCCAGCAGCGTGAGAATGGGGAATTCACCCCTCCACTTT. Its protein is CASSVRMGNSPLHF. Based on the CDR3 plus reference TRBV11-2 and TRBJ1-6, the full variable domain is EAGVAQSPRYKIIEKRQSVAFWCNPISGHATLYWYQQILGQGPKLLIQFQNNGVVDDSQLPKDRFSAERLKGVDSTLKIQPAKLEDSAVYLCASSVRMGNSPLHFGNGTRLTVT.

The chain joins TRBV28 to TRBJ2-1; D perhaps matches TRBD2 (5 bases). CDR1 and CDR2 (germline): MDHEN, SYDVKM. CDR3 size: 16 residues. V lost 2 bases and J 0 bases, leaving 11 bases between the germline ends. CDR3 region: CASSLGLSSSYNEQFF. The CDR3 coding sequence is TGTGCCAGCAGTTTAGGACTTTCGAGCTCCTACAATGAGCAGTTCTTC.

Many counts were recorded for this clonotype. The V gene is TRBV11-2, the J gene TRBJ2-1, with 7 bases lining up with TRBD2. CDR1 and CDR2 from the germline V gene are SGHAT and FQNNGV. The CDR3 is 13 residues long. After removal of 5 bases from V and 8 bases from J, the junction contained 6 bases not matched to a gene. The CDR3 spells CASSRTSIYEQFF. CDR3 bases: TGTGCCAGCAGCCGGACTAGTATATATGAGCAGTTCTTC.

This clonotype has ten or more counts. The J gene is TRBJ2-7, the V gene TRBV2; 8 bases agree with TRBD1. The CDR3 covers 16 residues. Germline V gene data show CDR1 as SNHLY and CDR2 as FYNNEI. V was pared by 3 bases and J by 3 bases, with 10 bases of the junction left unmatched. This chain's CDR3 is CASSEGQGAIFYEQYF. Here the CDR3 DNA reads TGTGCCAGCAGTGAGGGGCAGGGGGCGATTTTCTACGAGCAGTACTTC. The complete variable domain, with remaining parts taken from reference TRBV2 and TRBJ2-7, reads EPEVTQTPSHQVTQMGQEVILRCVPISNHLYFYWYRQILGQKVEFLVSFYNNEISEKSEIFDDQFSVERPDGSNFTLKIRSTKLEDSAMYFCASSEGQGAIFYEQYFGPGTRLTVT.

The table lists this clonotype with many counts. The CDR3: CASSLFSDRPETQYF. Here the CDR3 DNA reads TGTGCCAGCAGCTTGTTTAGCGACAGGCCAGAGACCCAGTACTTC. The chain couples TRBV7-9 to TRBJ2-5; D is perhaps TRBD1 (6 bases). Trimming took off 3 bases at V and 4 bases at J, with 15 bases between the two ends. The V gene's germline CDR1 is SEHNR and CDR2 FQNEAQ (reference sequence). The CDR3 consists of 15 residues.

This clonotype was counted ten times or more. The J gene is TRBJ2-2, the V gene TRBV6-2 or TRBV6-3; TRBD2 matches 14 bases. With 2 bases clipped from V and 1 base from J, the junction kept 6 bases outside the gene matches. CDR3 length equals 19 residues. CDR1 and CDR2 (germline): MNHEY, SVGEGT. This CDR3 is CASSYPGTSGGLNTGELFF. DNA for the CDR3: TGTGCCAGCAGTTACCCAGGGACTAGCGGGGGCTTGAACACCGGGGAGCTGTTTTTT.

This clonotype was seen many times. This rearrangement joins TRBV27 to TRBJ2-3, with D unresolved. This CDR3 has 12 residues. Germline V gene data show CDR1 as MNHEY and CDR2 as SMNVEV (reference sequence). V lost 4 bases, J lost 6 bases, and 8 bases lay in between. The CDR3, as DNA: TGTGCCAGCAGTTCTGTGGGGGATACGCAGTATTTT. Encoded protein: CASSSVGDTQYF.

Regarding this clonotype: The junction shows a germline mismatch at one end, possibly a read error. The chain joins TRBV6-1 to TRBJ2-7, with 7 nucleotides matching TRBD2. The CDR3 extends over 15 amino acids. The germline V gene has CDR1 MNHNS and CDR2 SASEGT. The CDR3 sequence is CASSLSGDGAYGQYF. The CDR3 DNA reads TGTGCCAGCAGCCTGAGCGGGGACGGAGCCTACGGGCAGTACTTC.

There are a few counts of this clonotype. Here the CDR3 DNA reads TGTGCCAGCAGTTTGGGGGGACTAGCGGATTTTTACGAGCAGTACTTC. This encodes CASSLGGLADFYEQYF. The gene calls are TRBV12-3 or TRBV12-4 and TRBJ2-7; 11 bases fit TRBD2. The J segment lost 4 bases and the V segment lost 3 bases, leaving 8 bases of the junction unmatched. This CDR3 is 16 amino acids long.

This clonotype has at least ten counts. J is TRBJ2-1 and V is TRBV29-1; 12 bases fit TRBD1. CDR3 length equals 15 residues. CDR1 and CDR2 from the germline V gene are SQVTM and ANQGSEA. V was pared by 7 bases and J by 8 bases, with 12 bases of the junction left unmatched. For the CDR3, the DNA is TGCAGCGCCAAGCCCGGGGACAGGGGGCTGTATGAGCAGTTCTTC. Protein product: CSAKPGDRGLYEQFF.

This clonotype was recorded only once. This rearrangement joins TRBV9 to TRBJ2-5; TRBD2 matches at 7 bases. J was trimmed by 1 base and V by 4 bases; bases with no gene match: 7. CDR3 length: 15 residues. Germline values: CDR1 SGDLS, CDR2 YYNGEE. In DNA, the CDR3 is TGTGCCAGCAGCCCTCTGGGGGGGGTCCAAGAGACCCAGTACTTC. Protein sequence: CASSPLGGVQETQYF.

This clonotype has ten or more counts. This rearrangement joins TRBV6-6 to TRBJ2-3; 7 bases align to TRBD2. The V and J ends lost 0 bases and 4 bases, in that order; junction bases with no gene match: 4. This CDR3 is 15 amino acids long. Germline-derived CDR1 and CDR2 are MNHNY and SVGAGI (reference sequence). In DNA form, the CDR3 reads TGTGCCAGCAGTTACTCTCCTAGCGGATCAGATACGCAGTATTTT. Amino acid sequence: CASSYSPSGSDTQYF.

This sequence joins TRBV7-3 and TRBJ2-5, with D tentatively TRBD1 or TRBD2 (6 bases each). The V and J ends lost 3 bases and 4 bases respectively, with 12 bases between them. The CDR3 length is 14 residues. Germline CDR1 reads SGHTA; CDR2 reads FQGTGA. CDR3: CASSFGGRGETQYF. CDR3 nucleotides: TGTGCCAGCAGCTTTGGGGGGCGCGGAGAGACCCAGTACTTC.

This clonotype was seen at least ten times. V gene TRBV30 combines with J gene TRBJ1-2; 9 bases are shared with TRBD1. Trimming removed 3 bases from V and 7 bases from J; junction bases left unmatched: 0. CDR1 GTSNPN and CDR2 SVGIG come from the germline V gene (reference sequence). The CDR3 is made up of 11 amino acids. CDR3 DNA: TGTGCCTGGAGACAGGGGGCTGGCTACACCTTC. Residues: CAWRQGAGYTF.

This clonotype was counted a few times. This CDR3 reads CASSHRESSYNEQFF. CDR3 bases: TGTGCCAGTAGTCATCGGGAGAGCTCCTACAATGAGCAGTTCTTC. This rearrangement joins TRBV19 to TRBJ2-1, with TRBD2 as a possible D gene (6 bases). The germline gives CDR1 LNHDA, CDR2 SQIVND (reference sequence). The CDR3 has 15 amino acids. V shed 5 bases and J shed 0 bases, with 11 bases lying between them.

This clonotype has a count of ten or more. The chain recombines TRBV29-1 with TRBJ2-3, with 7 bases identical to TRBD2. The CDR3 loop spans 15 amino acids. The germline V gene encodes CDR1 SQVTM and CDR2 ANQGSEA. With 7 bases clipped from V and 3 bases from J, the junction kept 13 bases outside the gene matches. The CDR3 is CSGHDGASGTDTQYF. Here the CDR3 DNA reads TGCAGCGGTCACGATGGGGCTAGCGGTACAGATACGCAGTATTTT.

This clonotype was counted ten times or more. The V call is TRBV30, the J call TRBJ1-1, with no clear D. V lost 2 bases and J lost 7, with 11 bases in between. Germline V CDR1 and CDR2: GTSNPN, SVGIG (reference sequence). This CDR3 is built from 12 residues. CDR3 in amino acids: CAWSRRAHEAFF. DNA for the CDR3: TGTGCCTGGAGTCGCCGGGCCCATGAAGCTTTCTTT.

This clonotype has only a few counts. The V gene is TRBV7-6, the J gene TRBJ2-6; 9 bases are shared with TRBD1. The CDR3 consists of 16 residues. Germline V gene sequence: CDR1 SGHVS, CDR2 FNYEAQ. With V trimmed by 8 bases and J by 0 bases, 5 bases remained unmatched. Here the CDR3 DNA reads TGTGCCAGCGGCACAGGGGGCCTCTCTGGGGCCAACGTCCTGACTTTC. This codes for CASGTGGLSGANVLTF. Together with reference TRBV7-6 and TRBJ2-6, the CDR3 gives the full variable domain: GAGVSQSPRYKVTKRGQDVALRCDPISGHVSLYWYRQALGQGPEFLTYFNYEAQQDKSGLPNDRFSAERPEGSISTLTIQRTEQRDSAMYRCASGTGGLSGANVLTFGAGSRLTVL.

The chain couples TRBV4-2 to TRBJ2-7; no definite D call. Germline V gene lookup returns CDR1 LGHNA and CDR2 YNFKEQ. V lost 0 bases and J 3 bases, leaving 6 bases between the germline ends. The CDR3 length is 13 residues. This CDR3 is CASSQDASYEQYF. CDR3 nucleotides: TGTGCCAGCAGCCAAGATGCCAGCTACGAGCAGTACTTC.